Listed below are T cell receptor beta chains from one sample, sequenced in a study of early T cells in non-severe SARS-CoV-2 infection. TCRdb re-called the 5' RACE reads with MiXCR, one entry per CDR3 protein. The sample holds around 70,000 distinct CDR3 sequences, 10% to 15% seen once. What was sequenced was whole blood. The receptors derive from an adult who was a healthcare worker with PCR-confirmed SARS-CoV-2 infection or an uninfected control (not recorded which). CDR3s include the opening cysteine and the closing phenylalanine or tryptophan. Fields, in order: D gene, V gene, clone size, J gene, CDR3 protein, CDR3 DNA. The D gene is left open where the match is weak. The size entry is marked missing in some rows and otherwise reads once, few, many or a size class.

>TRBD1|TRBV6-6|many|TRBJ2-7
CASGRPGTAYEQYF
TGTGCCAGCGGACGCCCGGGGACAGCCTACGAGCAGTACTTC
>NA|TRBV6-1|NA|TRBJ2-7
CASRGRIPGEQYF
TGTGCCAGCAGGGGACGGATTCCGGGCGAGCAGTACTTC
>NA|TRBV2|many|TRBJ2-1
CASSDSYNEQFF
TGTGCCAGCAGTGACAGCTACAATGAGCAGTTCTTC
>TRBD2|TRBV7-6|many|TRBJ2-5
CASSRSGGTLQETQYF
TGTGCCAGCAGCCGTAGCGGGGGAACACTTCAAGAGACCCAGTACTTC
>TRBD1|TRBV5-1|few|TRBJ2-7
CASSITGTALSYEQYF
TGCGCCAGCAGCATAACCGGGACAGCCCTTTCCTACGAGCAGTACTTC
>TRBD2|TRBV7-9|NA|TRBJ2-5
CASSLVSGALQETQYF
TGTGCCAGCAGCTTAGTTAGCGGGGCCCTCCAAGAGACCCAGTACTTC
>NA|TRBV19|NA|TRBJ2-7
CASSVYSGPTYEQYF
TGTGCCAGTAGTGTATACTCGGGACCGACCTACGAGCAGTACTTC
>NA|TRBV6-6|few|TRBJ2-7
CASSTMDYEQYF
TGTGCCAGCAGTACTATGGACTACGAGCAGTACTTC
>NA|TRBV6-1|many|TRBJ1-2
CASSEKTEWNYGYTF
TGTGCCAGCAGTGAAAAAACGGAGTGGAACTATGGCTACACCTTC
>TRBD1|TRBV20-1|NA|TRBJ1-5
CSALDRGAPYSNQPQHF
TGCAGTGCCCTAGACAGGGGCGCCCCGTATAGCAATCAGCCCCAGCATTTT
>TRBD1|TRBV18|NA|TRBJ2-7
CASSPRDRVSYEQYF
TGTGCCAGCTCACCACGGGACAGGGTCTCCTACGAGCAGTACTTC
>TRBD1|TRBV29-1|many|TRBJ1-1
CSGGGGQLYTEAFF
TGCAGTGGCGGGGGGGGACAGCTATACACTGAAGCTTTCTTT
>TRBD2|TRBV4-1|few|TRBJ2-1
CASSQGREGPYNEQFF
TGCGCCAGCAGCCAAGGGAGGGAGGGCCCCTACAATGAGCAGTTCTTC
>NA|TRBV7-9|many|TRBJ1-1
CASSLASSGTEAFF
TGTGCCAGCAGTTTAGCGTCGTCAGGGACTGAAGCTTTCTTT
>TRBD2|TRBV4-1|many|TRBJ2-1
CASSQGYSLAGNEQFF
TGCGCCAGCAGCCAAGGGTACTCTCTAGCGGGTAATGAGCAGTTCTTC
>TRBD1|TRBV5-1|many|TRBJ1-4
CASSRDRATEKLFF
TGCGCCAGCAGCCGGGACAGGGCGACTGAAAAACTGTTTTTT
>NA|TRBV5-1|NA|TRBJ1-1
CASSPGLQNTEAFF
TGCGCCAGCAGCCCAGGGTTGCAGAACACTGAAGCTTTCTTT
>TRBD2|TRBV10-3|NA|TRBJ2-7
CAIRPGQGLAGGDREQYF
TGTGCCATCAGGCCGGGACAGGGACTAGCGGGAGGGGACCGCGAGCAGTACTTC
>TRBD2|TRBV11-2|NA|TRBJ2-5
CASSTRDYPRGTQYF
TGTGCCAGCAGCACCCGGGACTACCCCCGAGGGACCCAGTACTTC
>NA|TRBV5-1|many|TRBJ1-6
CASSLSEGGRTRSPLHF
TGCGCCAGCAGCTTGTCGGAAGGGGGACGAACGCGCTCACCCCTCCACTTT
>TRBD2|TRBV7-2|few|TRBJ2-3
CASSLGAGGPTDTQYF
TGTGCCAGCAGCTTAGGAGCGGGAGGACCCACAGATACGCAGTATTTT
>NA|TRBV9|once|TRBJ2-3
CASSAAQGGTDTQYF
TGTGCCAGCAGCGCTGCTCAGGGAGGCACAGATACGCAGTATTTT
>NA|TRBV6-5|NA|TRBJ2-1
CASSYTSFNEQFF
TGTGCCAGCAGTTACACTAGCTTCAATGAGCAGTTCTTC
>NA|TRBV20-1|many|TRBJ1-5
CSARDRADSNQPQHF
TGCAGTGCTAGAGATCGGGCAGATAGCAATCAGCCCCAGCATTTT
>NA|TRBV6-5|many|TRBJ2-4
CASSATGSRKNIQYF
TGTGCCAGCAGTGCTACAGGGAGCCGGAAAAACATTCAGTACTTC
>NA|TRBV29-1|once|TRBJ1-4
CSVWDSHEKLFF
TGCAGCGTGTGGGACTCGCATGAAAAACTGTTTTTT
>TRBD2|TRBV19|few|TRBJ2-5
CASTEGLGPQETQYF
TGTGCCAGTACCGAAGGACTAGGCCCTCAAGAGACCCAGTACTTC
>TRBD2|TRBV7-9|few|TRBJ2-1
CASSLHLAGGSYNEQFF
TGTGCCAGCAGCTTACATCTAGCGGGAGGATCCTACAATGAGCAGTTCTTC
>NA|TRBV29-1|many|TRBJ1-2
CSVEDGPYGYTF
TGCAGCGTTGAGGACGGCCCCTATGGCTACACCTTC
>NA|TRBV5-1|many|TRBJ1-5
CASSLEVATGGYQPQHF
TGCGCCAGCAGCTTGGAAGTGGCGACAGGAGGGTATCAGCCCCAGCATTTT
>NA|TRBV6-2/TRBV6-3|NA|TRBJ2-1
CAISETELGYNEQFF
TGTGCCATCTCAGAGACGGAATTAGGCTACAATGAGCAGTTCTTC
>NA|TRBV11-2|NA|TRBJ2-2
CASSMDPHRELFF
TGTGCCAGCAGCATGGACCCGCACCGGGAGCTGTTTTTT
>NA|TRBV7-9|NA|TRBJ1-1
CASSLVWEATEAFF
TGTGCCAGCAGCTTAGTATGGGAGGCCACTGAAGCTTTCTTT
>TRBD2|TRBV3-1|few|TRBJ2-3
CASSPTRDYLTDTQYF
TGTGCCAGCAGCCCGACGCGGGACTATCTCACAGATACGCAGTATTTT
>TRBD2|TRBV20-1|many|TRBJ2-5
CSASVLAGLKSQETQYF
TGCAGTGCTAGTGTCCTAGCGGGCCTGAAGTCCCAAGAGACCCAGTACTTC
>NA|TRBV7-6|many|TRBJ1-3
CASRPGSSGNTIYF
TGTGCCAGCAGACCAGGGTCATCTGGAAACACCATATATTTT
>NA|TRBV29-1|NA|TRBJ2-3
CSGRGLAASTDTQYF
TGCAGCGGGCGAGGGCTAGCCGCTAGCACAGATACGCAGTATTTT
>NA|TRBV19|NA|TRBJ2-7
CASSVQGRYYEQYF
TGTGCCAGTAGTGTCCAGGGGAGGTACTACGAGCAGTACTTC
>NA|TRBV10-1|few|TRBJ2-7
CASSESAYEQYF
TGCGCCAGCAGTGAGTCAGCCTACGAGCAGTACTTC
>TRBD2|TRBV12-5|many|TRBJ2-1
CASGLTSGGRYEQFF
TGTGCTAGTGGGCTCACTAGCGGGGGGCGGTATGAGCAGTTCTTC
>NA|TRBV7-2|few|TRBJ2-5
CASSFQGDWRGQYF
TGTGCCAGCAGCTTCCAGGGGGACTGGCGGGGCCAGTACTTC
>TRBD2|TRBV6-1|NA|TRBJ2-3
CATRPGTSGPDTQYF
TGTGCCACCCGCCCCGGGACTAGCGGCCCAGATACGCAGTATTTT
>NA|TRBV27|few|TRBJ1-1
CASRTIIKNTEAFF
TGTGCCAGCAGGACGATCATTAAGAACACTGAAGCTTTCTTT
>NA|TRBV6-5|many|TRBJ2-3
CATKISEGRDSQYF
TGTGCCACCAAGATCTCCGAGGGGCGAGATAGCCAGTATTTT
>TRBD2|TRBV5-1|NA|TRBJ2-7
CASSPSTSGSYEQYF
TGCGCCAGCAGCCCCTCGACTAGCGGATCCTACGAGCAGTACTTC